The TCR beta chain under discussion was sequenced for a study of blood T cell repertoires in COVID-19 (dated by TCRdb to about 2020). For the study in its entirety: Collaborator samples came from the United States, Italy and Spain and covered acute and convalescent phases of COVID-19. The material from the prospective study consisted of cDNA or gDNA derived from T cells, B-cell-depleted T cells, or PBMCs. Deeply sampled blood TCRbeta repertoires from subjects exposed to, actively infected with, or recovered from COVID-19 were included in the dataset. The repertoires were made available in a free public database intended to serve as a resource for research on the immune response to SARS-CoV-2. Samples came from the ongoing ImmuneRACE study (first 160 participants) plus 1,254 subjects from 6 global collaborators. Sample metadata almost always included a de-identified subject ID, COVID-19 status, age in years and sex. Where available, HLA class I and class II types were obtained from metadata supplied by the sample provider rather than from assay-based typing. The full study reports these points: The amount of clinical and demographic metadata varied by source and participant and was provided uncurated.

Turning to this clone: What this receptor recognizes is not known. No base-level quality is on record; no much larger clone is a single base apart.

Each collaborating institution followed its own protocols to collect whole blood in K2EDTA tubes. For TCRbeta analysis, collaborators shipped samples as frozen whole blood, isolated PBMCs, or DNA extracted from either of those sample types. The germline V gene provides CDR1 SGHTA and CDR2 FQGNSA. Measured from the cysteine to the phenylalanine, the CDR3 is 12 residues long. Solely the CDR3 DNA is kept, with 36 bases framed from the first base. V is clipped by 7 bases and J by 12 bases, and the sequence between their germline boundaries is 16 bases long. The immunoSEQ Assay, a bias-controlled multiplex PCR, was used to amplify TCRbeta CDR3 regions from genomic DNA. Under the source paper's analysis protocol: Nucleated cell counts per sample were estimated from amplification of reference gene primers within the assay. To quantify the absolute abundance of each unique TCRbeta CDR3 rearrangement, sequence reads were collapsed and filtered. Productive Simpson clonality was computed per sample as the square root of Simpson's diversity index over productive rearrangements. In TCRdb, the immuneACCESS table is reduced to in-frame sequences with V and J assigned. These tables do not hold every clone; where another copy was compared, an unresolved V gene accounts for under half, and the others remain unexplained. D and trimming were read from the DNA, whereas the V and J calls and clone size are those reported in that table. This sample holds some 73,000 clones; more than 80% were observed only once. The top ten hold about a third of the sample.

The receptor comes from a woman older than 75 with active or convalescent COVID-19. Recombination joined TRBV7-2 with TRBJ1-5; the D gene is perhaps TRBD1, on 5 matching bases. The source material was peripheral blood. The nucleotide sequence reads as follows: TGTGCCAGCACGGTGGGCGGGGGTGGCCAGCATTTT. Translation gives CASTVGGGGQHF.